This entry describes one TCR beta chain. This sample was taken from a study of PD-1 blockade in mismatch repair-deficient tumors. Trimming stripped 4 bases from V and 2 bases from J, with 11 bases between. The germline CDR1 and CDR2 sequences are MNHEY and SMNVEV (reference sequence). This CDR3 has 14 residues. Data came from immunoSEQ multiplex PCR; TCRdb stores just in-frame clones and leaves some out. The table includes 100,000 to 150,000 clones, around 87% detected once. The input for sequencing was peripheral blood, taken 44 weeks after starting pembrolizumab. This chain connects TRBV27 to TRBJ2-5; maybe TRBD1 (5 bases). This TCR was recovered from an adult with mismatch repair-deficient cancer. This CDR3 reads CASSSRTPQETQYF. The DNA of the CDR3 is TGTGCCAGCAGTTCCCGGACACCGCAAGAGACCCAGTACTTC.